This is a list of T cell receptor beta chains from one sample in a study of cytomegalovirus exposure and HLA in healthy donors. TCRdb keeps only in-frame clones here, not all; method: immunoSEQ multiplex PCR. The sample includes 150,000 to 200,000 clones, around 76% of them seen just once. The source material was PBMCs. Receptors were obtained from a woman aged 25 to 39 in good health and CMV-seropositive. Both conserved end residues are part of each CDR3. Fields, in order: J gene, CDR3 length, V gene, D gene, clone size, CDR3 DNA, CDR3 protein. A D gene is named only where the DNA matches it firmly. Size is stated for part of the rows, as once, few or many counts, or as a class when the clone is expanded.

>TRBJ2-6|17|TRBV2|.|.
TGTGCCAGCAGCCCTCGGACTGACGGAGCTGGGGCCAACGTCCTGACTTTC
CASSPRTDGAGANVLTF
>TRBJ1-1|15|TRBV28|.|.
TGTGCCAGCAGTTTCCGGGGGGTAGGTCTAACTGAAGCTTTCTTT
CASSFRGVGLTEAFF
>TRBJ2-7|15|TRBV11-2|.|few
TGTGCCAGCAGCACCCAAGTGTTCACTTCCTACGAGCAGTACTTC
CASSTQVFTSYEQYF
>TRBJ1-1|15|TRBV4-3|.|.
TGCGCCAGCAGCCAAGATGAGAACCCCCACACTGAAGCTTTCTTT
CASSQDENPHTEAFF
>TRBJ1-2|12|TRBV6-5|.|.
TGTGCCAGCAGCTCGGAGGGTATGAGCTACACCTTC
CASSSEGMSYTF
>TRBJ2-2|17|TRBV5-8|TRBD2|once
TGTGCCAGCAGCTGGACCGGGACTAGCGGGGCCACCGGGGAGCTGTTTTTT
CASSWTGTSGATGELFF
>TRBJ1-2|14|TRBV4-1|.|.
TGCGCCAGCAGCCAAGAAAGCCAGGCCTATGGCTACACCTTC
CASSQESQAYGYTF
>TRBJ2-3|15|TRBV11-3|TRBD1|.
TGTGCCAGCAGCGGGGGGGGGACAGGGGCAGATACGCAGTATTTT
CASSGGGTGADTQYF
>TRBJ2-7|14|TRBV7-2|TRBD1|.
TGTGCCAGCAGCTTTCGACAGGGTCCCTACGAGCAGTACTTC
CASSFRQGPYEQYF
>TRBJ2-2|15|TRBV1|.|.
TGCACCAGCAGCCAGTCGATATCGGACACCGGGGAGCTGTTTTTT
CTSSQSISDTGELFF
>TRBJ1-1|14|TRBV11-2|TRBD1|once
TGTGCCAGCAGCTCACAGGGGGCTGGCACTGAAGCTTTCTTT
CASSSQGAGTEAFF
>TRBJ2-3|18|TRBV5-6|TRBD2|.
TGTGCCAGCAGCTTGGTGGGACTAGCGGACCTAAGCACAGATACGCAGTATTTT
CASSLVGLADLSTDTQYF
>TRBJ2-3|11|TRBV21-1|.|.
TGTGCCAGCAGCAAGTGGAGGGGAGGGTATTTT
CASSKWRGGYF
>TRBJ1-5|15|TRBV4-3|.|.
TGCGCCAGCAGCCAAGATTCAGGGTCCAATCAGCCCCAGCATTTT
CASSQDSGSNQPQHF
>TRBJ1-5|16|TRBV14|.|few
TGTGCCAGCAGCCCCTTGGGGGGTAATAGCAATCAGCCCCAGCATTTT
CASSPLGGNSNQPQHF
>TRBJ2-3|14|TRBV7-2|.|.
TGTGCCAGCAGCTTAGAAGCTTACACAGATACGCAGTATTTT
CASSLEAYTDTQYF
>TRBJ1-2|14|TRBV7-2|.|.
TGTGCCAGCAGCTTCCAGGGGAGAAACTATGGCTACACCTTC
CASSFQGRNYGYTF
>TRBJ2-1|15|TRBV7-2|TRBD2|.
TGTGCTAGCAGCTTAAGGCGGGGGGGCGACAATGAGCAGTTCTTC
CASSLRRGGDNEQFF
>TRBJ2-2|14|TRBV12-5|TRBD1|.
TGTGCTAGTGGTCCGGACGGGACAGGCGGGGAGCTGTTTTTT
CASGPDGTGGELFF
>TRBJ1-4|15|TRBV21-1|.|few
TGTGCCAGCAGTAAATCCGGGGTCGAGGTCGAGGAACTGTTTTTT
CASSKSGVEVEELFF
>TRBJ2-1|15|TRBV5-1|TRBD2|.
TGCGCCAGCAGCCCCCAAGGTAGCGGGGTTAATGAGCAGTTCTTC
CASSPQGSGVNEQFF
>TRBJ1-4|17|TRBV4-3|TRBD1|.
TGCGCCAGCAGCCAAGACGGGACAGGGGGCGCGGAAGAAAAACTGTTTTTT
CASSQDGTGGAEEKLFF
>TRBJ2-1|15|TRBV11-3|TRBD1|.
TGTGCCAGCAGCTTCCGGGGACAGGGGTACGATGAGCAGTTCTTC
CASSFRGQGYDEQFF
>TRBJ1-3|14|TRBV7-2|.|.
TGTGCCAGCAGCTTAGGGGTAGCCGGAAACACCATATATTTT
CASSLGVAGNTIYF
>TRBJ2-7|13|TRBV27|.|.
TGTGCCAGCAGTTTAAGAGAGGGGAGGAAGCAGTACTTC
CASSLREGRKQYF
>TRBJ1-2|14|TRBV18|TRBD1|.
TGTGCCAGCTCACCTGCCGGACAGGGCTATGGCTACACCTTC
CASSPAGQGYGYTF
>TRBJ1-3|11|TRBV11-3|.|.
TGTGCCAGCAGCCGGGGAGGCACCATATATTTT
CASSRGGTIYF
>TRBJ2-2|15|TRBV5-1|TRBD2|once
TGCGCCAGCAGACCTAGCGGGGTGAACACCGGGGAGCTGTTTTTT
CASRPSGVNTGELFF
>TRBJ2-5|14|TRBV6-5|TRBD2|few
TGTGCCAGCAGTTCTGCGGGGGGGCGGGAGACCCAGTACTTC
CASSSAGGRETQYF
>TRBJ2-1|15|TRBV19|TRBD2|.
TGTGCCAGTAGTATTGGCGGGGGTTCCTACAATGAGCAGTTCTTC
CASSIGGGSYNEQFF
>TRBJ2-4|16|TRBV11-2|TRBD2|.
TGTGCCAGCCCCGAGCGGGGGGGCAACGGCAAAAACATTCAGTACTTC
CASPERGGNGKNIQYF
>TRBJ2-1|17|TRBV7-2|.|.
TGTGCCAGCAGCTTAGCGCCGGGGGGCCTGTCCTACAATGAGCAGTTCTTC
CASSLAPGGLSYNEQFF
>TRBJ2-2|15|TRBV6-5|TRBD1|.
TGTGCCAGCAGTCAGGGACAGGGGGCGGGGGGGGAGCTGTTTTTT
CASSQGQGAGGELFF
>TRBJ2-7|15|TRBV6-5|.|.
TGTGCCAGCAGTAAACAGGGTGTCAGCTCCTACGAGCAGTACTTC
CASSKQGVSSYEQYF
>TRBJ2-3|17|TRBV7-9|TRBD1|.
TGTGCCAGCAGCTCCTCACCGGGACAGGGGATCACAGATACGCAGTATTTT
CASSSSPGQGITDTQYF
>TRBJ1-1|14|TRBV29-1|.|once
TGCAGCGTGTCTCAGGGTTGGGTTGACACTGAAGCTTTCTTT
CSVSQGWVDTEAFF
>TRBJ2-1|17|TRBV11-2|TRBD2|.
TGTGCCAGCAGCTTCAGACTAGCGGGGGCGATACTAAATGAGCAGTTCTTC
CASSFRLAGAILNEQFF
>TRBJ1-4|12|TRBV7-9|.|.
TGTGCCAGCAGCTTACGCGGTGAAAAACTGTTTTTT
CASSLRGEKLFF
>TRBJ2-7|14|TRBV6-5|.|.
TGTGCCAGCAGTTACTCCGGGATTTTTGCCGAGCAGTACTTC
CASSYSGIFAEQYF
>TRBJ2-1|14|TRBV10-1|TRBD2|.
TGCGCCAGTAGCACCGGGACTAGTAACAATGAGCAGTTCTTC
CASSTGTSNNEQFF
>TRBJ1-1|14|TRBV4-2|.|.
TGTGCCAGCAGCCAATATCAGGGAGGCACTGAAGCTTTCTTT
CASSQYQGGTEAFF
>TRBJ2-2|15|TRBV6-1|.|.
TGTGCCAGCAGCCTGGGGGGGCGAAACACCGGGGAGCTGTTTTTT
CASSLGGRNTGELFF
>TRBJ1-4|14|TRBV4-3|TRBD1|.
TGCGCCAGCAGCCGGGACAGGGCTTATGAAAAACTGTTTTTT
CASSRDRAYEKLFF
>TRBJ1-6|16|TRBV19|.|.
TGTGCCAGTAGTACCGTGGCAGGGGAAACATTTTCACCCCTCCACTTT
CASSTVAGETFSPLHF
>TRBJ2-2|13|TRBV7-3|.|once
TGTGCCAGCAGCTTAACGCGTACCGGGGAGCTGTTTTTT
CASSLTRTGELFF
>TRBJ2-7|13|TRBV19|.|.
TGTGCCAGTAGTGTCCGGGACAACTACGAGCAGTACTTC
CASSVRDNYEQYF
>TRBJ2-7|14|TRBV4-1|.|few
TGCGCCAGCAGCCAAGGGGTTCAGGCTTCCGAGCAGTACTTC
CASSQGVQASEQYF
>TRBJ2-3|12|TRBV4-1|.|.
TGCGCCAGCAGCCATCCAGGCTCTACACGTTATTTT
CASSHPGSTRYF
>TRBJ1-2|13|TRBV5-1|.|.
TGCGCCAGCAGCTTGGGGTCAGGGGATGGCTACACCTTC
CASSLGSGDGYTF
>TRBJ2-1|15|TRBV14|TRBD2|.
TGTGCCAGCAGCCACTTAGCGGGGGGTCACAATGAGCAGTTCTTC
CASSHLAGGHNEQFF
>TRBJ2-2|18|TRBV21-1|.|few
TGTGCCAGCAGCACACGGGCGGGACAGGATACGAACACCGGGGAGCTGTTTTTT
CASSTRAGQDTNTGELFF